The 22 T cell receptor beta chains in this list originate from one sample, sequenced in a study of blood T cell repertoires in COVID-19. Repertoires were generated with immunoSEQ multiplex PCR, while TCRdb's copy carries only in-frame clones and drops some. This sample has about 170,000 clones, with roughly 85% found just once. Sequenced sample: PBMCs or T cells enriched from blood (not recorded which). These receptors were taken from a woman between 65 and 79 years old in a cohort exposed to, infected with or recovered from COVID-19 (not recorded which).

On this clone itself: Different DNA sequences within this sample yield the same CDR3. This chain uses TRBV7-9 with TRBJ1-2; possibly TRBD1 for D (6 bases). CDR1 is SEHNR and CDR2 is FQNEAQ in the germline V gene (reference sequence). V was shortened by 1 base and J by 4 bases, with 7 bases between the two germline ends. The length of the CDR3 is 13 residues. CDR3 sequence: CASSLGTAYGYTF. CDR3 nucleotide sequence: TGTGCCAGCAGCTTAGGGACAGCCTATGGCTACACCTTC. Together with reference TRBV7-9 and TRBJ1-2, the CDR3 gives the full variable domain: DTGVSQNPRHKITKRGQNVTFRCDPISEHNRLYWYRQTLGQGPEFLTYFQNEAQLEKSRLLSDRFSAERPKGSFSTLEIQRTEQGDSAMYLCASSLGTAYGYTFGSGTRLTVV.

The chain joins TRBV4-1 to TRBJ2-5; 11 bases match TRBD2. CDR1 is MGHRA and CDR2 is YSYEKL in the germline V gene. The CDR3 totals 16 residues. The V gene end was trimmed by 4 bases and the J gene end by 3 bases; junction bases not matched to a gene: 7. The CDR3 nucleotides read TGCGCCAGCAGCCGCTTAGCGGGAGGGCCAAAAGAGACCCAGTACTTC. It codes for CASSRLAGGPKETQYF.

In DNA form, the CDR3 reads TGTGCCAGCAGCCCAACCAGGCGGGGGGCGGCGAGGGGCTACACCTTC. It encodes CASSPTRRGAARGYTF. The V gene is TRBV7-9, the J gene TRBJ1-2, with a weak D call TRBD1 (6 bases). V was trimmed by 5 bases and J by 8 bases, leaving 24 bases between them. Per the germline V gene, CDR1 is SEHNR and CDR2 is FQNEAQ (reference sequence). There are 16 residues in the CDR3.

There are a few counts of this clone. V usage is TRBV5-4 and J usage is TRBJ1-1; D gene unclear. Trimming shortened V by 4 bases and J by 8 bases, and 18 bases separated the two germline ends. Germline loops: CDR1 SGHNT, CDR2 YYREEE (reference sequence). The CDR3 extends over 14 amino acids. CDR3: CASSQDSSSSEAFF. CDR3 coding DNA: TGTGCCAGCAGCCAAGACTCATCAAGCTCCGAAGCTTTCTTT.

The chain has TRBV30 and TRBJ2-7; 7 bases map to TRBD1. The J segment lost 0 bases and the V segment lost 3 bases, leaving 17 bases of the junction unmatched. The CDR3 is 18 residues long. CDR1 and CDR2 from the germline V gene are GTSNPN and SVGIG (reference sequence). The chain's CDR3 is CAWRAPPSTGTPSYEQYF. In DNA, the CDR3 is TGTGCCTGGAGGGCCCCTCCATCGACAGGGACACCCTCCTACGAGCAGTACTTC.

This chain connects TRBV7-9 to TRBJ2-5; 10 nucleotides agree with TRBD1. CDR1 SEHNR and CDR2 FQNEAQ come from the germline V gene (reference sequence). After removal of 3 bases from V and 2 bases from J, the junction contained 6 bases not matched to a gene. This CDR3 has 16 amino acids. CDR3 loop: CASSLGDRGWQETQYF. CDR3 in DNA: TGTGCCAGCAGCTTGGGGGACAGGGGTTGGCAAGAGACCCAGTACTTC.

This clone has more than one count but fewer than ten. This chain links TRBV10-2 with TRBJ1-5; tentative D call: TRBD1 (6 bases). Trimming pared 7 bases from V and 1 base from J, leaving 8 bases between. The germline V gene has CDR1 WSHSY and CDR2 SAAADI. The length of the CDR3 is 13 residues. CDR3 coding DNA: TGCGCCAGCACCCAGGGGAGCAATCAGCCCCAGCATTTT. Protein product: CASTQGSNQPQHF.

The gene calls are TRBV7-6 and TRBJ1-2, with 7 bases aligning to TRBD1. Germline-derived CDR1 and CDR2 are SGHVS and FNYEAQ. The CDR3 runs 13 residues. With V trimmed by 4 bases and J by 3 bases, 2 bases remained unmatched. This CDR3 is CASSSGTDYGYTF. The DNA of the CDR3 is TGTGCCAGCAGCTCTGGGACAGACTATGGCTACACCTTC.

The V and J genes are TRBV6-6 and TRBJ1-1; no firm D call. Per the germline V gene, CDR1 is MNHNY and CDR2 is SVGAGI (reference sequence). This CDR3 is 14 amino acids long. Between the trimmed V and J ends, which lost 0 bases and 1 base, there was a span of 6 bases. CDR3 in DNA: TGTGCCAGCAGTTACTCAACAAGGAACACTGAAGCTTTCTTT. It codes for CASSYSTRNTEAFF.

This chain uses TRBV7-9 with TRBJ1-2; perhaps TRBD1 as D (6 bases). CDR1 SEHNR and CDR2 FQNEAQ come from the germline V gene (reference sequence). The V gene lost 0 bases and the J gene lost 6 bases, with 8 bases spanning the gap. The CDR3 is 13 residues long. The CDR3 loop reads CASSLAGADGYTF. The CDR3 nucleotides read TGTGCCAGCAGCTTAGCGGGGGCAGATGGCTACACCTTC. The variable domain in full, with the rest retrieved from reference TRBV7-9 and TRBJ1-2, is DTGVSQNPRHKITKRGQNVTFRCDPISEHNRLYWYRQTLGQGPEFLTYFQNEAQLEKSRLLSDRFSAERPKGSFSTLEIQRTEQGDSAMYLCASSLAGADGYTFGSGTRLTVV.

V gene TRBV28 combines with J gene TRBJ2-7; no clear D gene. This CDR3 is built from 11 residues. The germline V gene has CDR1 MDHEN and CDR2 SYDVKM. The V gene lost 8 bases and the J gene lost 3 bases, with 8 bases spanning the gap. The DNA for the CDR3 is TGTGCCAGCCTTTATAACTACGAGCAGTACTTC. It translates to CASLYNYEQYF.

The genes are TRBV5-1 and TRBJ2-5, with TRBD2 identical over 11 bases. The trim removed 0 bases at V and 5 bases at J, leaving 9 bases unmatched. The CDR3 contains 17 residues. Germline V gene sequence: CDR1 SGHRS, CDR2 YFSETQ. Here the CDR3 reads CASSLGLAGPGGETQYF. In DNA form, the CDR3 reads TGCGCCAGCAGCTTGGGACTAGCGGGACCTGGGGGGGAGACCCAGTACTTC.

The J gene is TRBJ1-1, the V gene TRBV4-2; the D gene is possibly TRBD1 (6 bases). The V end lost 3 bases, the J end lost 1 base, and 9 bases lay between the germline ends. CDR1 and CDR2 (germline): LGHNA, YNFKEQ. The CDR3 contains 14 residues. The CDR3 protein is CASSQVGGNTEAFF. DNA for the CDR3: TGTGCCAGCAGCCAGGTAGGGGGGAACACTGAAGCTTTCTTT.

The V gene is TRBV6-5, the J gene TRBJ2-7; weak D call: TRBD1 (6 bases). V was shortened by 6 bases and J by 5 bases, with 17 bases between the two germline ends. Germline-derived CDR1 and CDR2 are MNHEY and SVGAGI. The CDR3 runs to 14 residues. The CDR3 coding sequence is TGTGCCAGCAGCTCCGGGACAACAAGAGACGAGCAGTACTTC. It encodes CASSSGTTRDEQYF.

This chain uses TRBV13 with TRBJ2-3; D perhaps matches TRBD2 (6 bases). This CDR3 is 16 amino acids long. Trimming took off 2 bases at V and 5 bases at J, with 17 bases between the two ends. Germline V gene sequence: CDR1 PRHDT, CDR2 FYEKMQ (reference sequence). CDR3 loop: CASSLPTWEEGDTQYF. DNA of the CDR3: TGTGCCAGCAGCTTACCTACTTGGGAGGAGGGAGATACGCAGTATTTT.

CDR3 sequence reads: CASSPVSGVHEQYF. The CDR3 DNA sequence: TGTGCCAGCAGTCCAGTGTCGGGAGTTCACGAGCAGTACTTC. The V gene is TRBV28, the J gene TRBJ2-7, with a possible D match to TRBD2 (6 bases). V was trimmed by 5 bases and J by 5 bases, leaving 16 bases between them. The CDR3 has 14 amino acids. Germline-derived CDR1 and CDR2 are MDHEN and SYDVKM.

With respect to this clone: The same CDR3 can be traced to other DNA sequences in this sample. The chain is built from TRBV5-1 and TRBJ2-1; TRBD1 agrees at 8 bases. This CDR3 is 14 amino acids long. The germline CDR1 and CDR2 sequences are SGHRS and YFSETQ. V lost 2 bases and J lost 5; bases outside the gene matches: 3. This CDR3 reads CASSFGTGNNEQFF. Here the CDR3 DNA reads TGCGCCAGCAGCTTTGGGACAGGCAACAATGAGCAGTTCTTC.

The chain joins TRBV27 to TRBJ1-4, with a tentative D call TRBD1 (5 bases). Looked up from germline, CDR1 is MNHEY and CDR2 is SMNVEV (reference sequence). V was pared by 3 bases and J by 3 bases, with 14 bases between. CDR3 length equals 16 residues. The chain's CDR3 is CASSFNLGLSNEKLFF. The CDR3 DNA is TGTGCCAGCAGTTTCAATTTGGGGCTATCTAATGAAAAACTGTTTTTT. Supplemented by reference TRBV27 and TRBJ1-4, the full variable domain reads EAQVTQNPRYLITVTGKKLTVTCSQNMNHEYMSWYRQDPGLGLRQIYYSMNVEVTDKGDVPEGYKVSRKEKRNFPLILESPSPNQTSLYFCASSFNLGLSNEKLFFGSGTQLSVL.

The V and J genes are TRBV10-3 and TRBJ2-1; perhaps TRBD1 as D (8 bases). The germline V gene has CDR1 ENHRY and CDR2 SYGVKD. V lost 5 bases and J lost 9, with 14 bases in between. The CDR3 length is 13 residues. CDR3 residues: CAISTDREGEQFF. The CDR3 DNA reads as TGTGCCATCAGTACGGACAGGGAGGGTGAGCAGTTCTTC.

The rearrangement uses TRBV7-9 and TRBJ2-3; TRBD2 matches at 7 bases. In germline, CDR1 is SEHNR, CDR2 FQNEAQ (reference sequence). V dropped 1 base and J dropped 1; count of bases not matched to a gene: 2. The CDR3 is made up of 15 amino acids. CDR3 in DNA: TGTGCCAGCAGCTTAGTGGCGGGAGGCACAGATACGCAGTATTTT. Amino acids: CASSLVAGGTDTQYF.

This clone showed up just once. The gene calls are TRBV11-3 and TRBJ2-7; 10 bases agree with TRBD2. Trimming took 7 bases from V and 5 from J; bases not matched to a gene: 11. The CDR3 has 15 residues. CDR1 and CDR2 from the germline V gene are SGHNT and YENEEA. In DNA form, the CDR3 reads TGTGCCAGCACCCCATCCCGGCTAGCGGGAGACGAGCAGTACTTC. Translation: CASTPSRLAGDEQYF.

The CDR3 DNA is TGTGCCAGCAGCTCGGAGACAGCGATCCAAGAGACCCAGTACTTC. Translation gives CASSSETAIQETQYF. V gene TRBV5-6 combines with J gene TRBJ2-5, with D tentatively TRBD1 (5 bases). CDR1 is SGHDT and CDR2 is YYEEEE in the germline V gene. Trimming pared 3 bases from V and 1 base from J, leaving 13 bases between. The CDR3 runs to 15 residues. Looking up the rest from reference TRBV5-6 and TRBJ2-5 gives the full variable domain: DAGVTQSPTHLIKTRGQQVTLRCSPKSGHDTVSWYQQALGQGPQFIFQYYEEEERQRGNFPDRFSGHQFPNYSSELNVNALLLGDSALYLCASSSETAIQETQYFGPGTRLLVL.